This T cell receptor beta chain was observed in a study of T-cell memory formation after mild COVID-19. Study details: TCR clusters largely stayed donor specific.

A few counts support this clonotype. TCRdb used MiXCR to reprocess the 5' RACE reads, holding one entry per CDR3 protein. This repertoire shows roughly 160,000 distinct CDR3 sequences, around 13% found once; its top ten account for about 3.6%. Deletions cut 4 bases from V and 0 bases from J, with 18 bases between. CDR1 and CDR2 (germline): MNHEY, SVGAGI. The CDR3 has 17 amino acids. This chain connects TRBV6-5 to TRBJ1-1; possible D gene TRBD1, 5 bases. The sequencing sample was made of PBMCs or a T cell subset sorted from them (not recorded which). The sequence derives from a man between 18 and 29 years old who had mild COVID-19 (a few samples of this study predate the infection). Cell type and time point are not known. The CDR3, as DNA: TGTGCCAGCAGTTTCGTCACCCCCGGGACGGTGAACACTGAAGCTTTCTTT. The encoded protein is CASSFVTPGTVNTEAFF.